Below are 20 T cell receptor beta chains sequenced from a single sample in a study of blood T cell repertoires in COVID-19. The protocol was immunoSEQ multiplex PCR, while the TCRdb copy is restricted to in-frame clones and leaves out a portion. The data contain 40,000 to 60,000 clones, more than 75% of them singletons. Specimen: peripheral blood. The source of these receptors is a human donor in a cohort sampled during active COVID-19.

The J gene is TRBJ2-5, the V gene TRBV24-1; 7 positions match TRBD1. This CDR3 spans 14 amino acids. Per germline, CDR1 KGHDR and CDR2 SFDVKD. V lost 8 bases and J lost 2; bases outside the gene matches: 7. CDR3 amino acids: CATIHTGEQETQYF. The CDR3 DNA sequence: TGTGCCACCATCCATACAGGGGAACAAGAGACCCAGTACTTC.

The CDR3 region is CASSQYNTEAFF. CDR3 sequence (DNA): TGTGCCAGCAGCCAGTATAACACTGAAGCTTTCTTT. The chain employs TRBV28 and TRBJ1-1; D gene uncertain. CDR1 is MDHEN, CDR2 SYDVKM, per germline. This CDR3 region has 12 residues. Trimming removed 6 bases from V and 2 bases from J, with 7 bases in between.

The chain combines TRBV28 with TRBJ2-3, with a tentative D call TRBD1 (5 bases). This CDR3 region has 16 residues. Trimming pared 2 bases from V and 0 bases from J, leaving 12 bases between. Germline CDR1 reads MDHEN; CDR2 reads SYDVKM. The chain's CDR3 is CASSLRGGTSTDTQYF. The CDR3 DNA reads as TGTGCCAGCAGTTTAAGGGGCGGAACTAGCACAGATACGCAGTATTTT.

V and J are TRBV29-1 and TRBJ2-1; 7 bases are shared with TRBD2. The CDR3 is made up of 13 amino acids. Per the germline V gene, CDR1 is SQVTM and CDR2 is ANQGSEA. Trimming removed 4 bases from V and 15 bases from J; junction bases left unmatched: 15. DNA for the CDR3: TGCAGCGTTGGGGGGGGAGGAGAACTAGGTTGGTTCTTC. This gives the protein CSVGGGGELGWFF.

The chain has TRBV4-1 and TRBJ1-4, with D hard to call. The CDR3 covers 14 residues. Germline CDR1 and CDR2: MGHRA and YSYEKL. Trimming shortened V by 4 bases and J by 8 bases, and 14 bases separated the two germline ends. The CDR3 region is CASSREIQREKLFF. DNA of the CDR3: TGCGCCAGCAGCCGGGAGATCCAGAGGGAAAAACTGTTTTTT.

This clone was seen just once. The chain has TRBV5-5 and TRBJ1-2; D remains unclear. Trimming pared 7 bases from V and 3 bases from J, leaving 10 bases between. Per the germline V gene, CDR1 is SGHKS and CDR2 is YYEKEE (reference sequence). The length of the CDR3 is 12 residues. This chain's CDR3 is CASSRRDYGYTF. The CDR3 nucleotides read TGTGCCAGCTCCCGGAGGGACTATGGCTACACCTTC.

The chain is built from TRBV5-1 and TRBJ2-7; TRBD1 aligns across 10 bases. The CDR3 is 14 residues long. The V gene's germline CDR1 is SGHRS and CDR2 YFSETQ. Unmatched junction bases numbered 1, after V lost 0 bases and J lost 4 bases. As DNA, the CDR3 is TGCGCCAGCAGCTTGGAGGGACAGGGGTACGAGCAGTACTTC. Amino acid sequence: CASSLEGQGYEQYF.

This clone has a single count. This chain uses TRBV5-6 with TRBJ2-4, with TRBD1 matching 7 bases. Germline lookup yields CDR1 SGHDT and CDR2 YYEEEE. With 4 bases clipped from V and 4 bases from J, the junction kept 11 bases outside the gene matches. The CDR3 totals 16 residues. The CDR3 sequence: CASSPPPRDRKNIQYF. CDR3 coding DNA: TGTGCCAGCAGCCCCCCACCCCGGGACAGAAAAAACATTCAGTACTTC.

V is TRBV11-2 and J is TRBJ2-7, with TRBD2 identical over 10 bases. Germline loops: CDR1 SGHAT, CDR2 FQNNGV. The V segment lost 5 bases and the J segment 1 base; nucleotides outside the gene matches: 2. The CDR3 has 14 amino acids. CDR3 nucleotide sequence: TGTGCCAGCAGCCCTAGCGGGAGTTCCTACGAGCAGTACTTC. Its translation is CASSPSGSSYEQYF.

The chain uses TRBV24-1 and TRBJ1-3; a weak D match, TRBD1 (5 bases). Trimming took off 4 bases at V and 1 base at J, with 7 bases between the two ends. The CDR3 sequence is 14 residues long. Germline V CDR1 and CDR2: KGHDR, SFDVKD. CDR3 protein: CATSDQGSGNTIYF. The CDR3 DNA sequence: TGTGCCACCAGTGACCAGGGTTCTGGAAACACCATATATTTT.

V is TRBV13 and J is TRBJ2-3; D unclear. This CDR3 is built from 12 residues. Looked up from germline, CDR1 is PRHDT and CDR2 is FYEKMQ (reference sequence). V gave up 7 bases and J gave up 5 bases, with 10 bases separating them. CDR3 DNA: TGTGCCAGCACCTCCCCAGGAGATACGCAGTATTTT. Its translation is CASTSPGDTQYF.

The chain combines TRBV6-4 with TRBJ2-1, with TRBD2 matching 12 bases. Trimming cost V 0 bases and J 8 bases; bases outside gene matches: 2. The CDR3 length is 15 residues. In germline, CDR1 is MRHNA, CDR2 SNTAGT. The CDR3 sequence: CASSDSTSGSDEQFF. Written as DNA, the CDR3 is TGTGCCAGCAGTGACTCGACTAGCGGGAGCGATGAGCAGTTCTTC.

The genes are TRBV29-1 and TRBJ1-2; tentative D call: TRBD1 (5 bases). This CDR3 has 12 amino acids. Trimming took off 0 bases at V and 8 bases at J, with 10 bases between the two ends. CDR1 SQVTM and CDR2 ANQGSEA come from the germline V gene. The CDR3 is CSVEDRDFGYTF. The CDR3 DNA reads TGCAGCGTTGAAGACAGGGATTTCGGCTACACCTTC.

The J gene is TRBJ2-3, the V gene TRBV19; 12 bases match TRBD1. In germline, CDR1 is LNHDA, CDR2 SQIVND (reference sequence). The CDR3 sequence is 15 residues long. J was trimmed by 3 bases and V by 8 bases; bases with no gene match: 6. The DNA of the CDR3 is TGTGCCAGTTACCCGGGACAGGGGGCGACAGATACGCAGTATTTT. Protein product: CASYPGQGATDTQYF.

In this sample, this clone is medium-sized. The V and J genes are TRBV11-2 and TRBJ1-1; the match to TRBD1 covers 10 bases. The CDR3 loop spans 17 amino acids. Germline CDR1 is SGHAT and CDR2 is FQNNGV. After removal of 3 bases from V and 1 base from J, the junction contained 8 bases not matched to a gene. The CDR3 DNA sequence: TGTGCCAGCAGCTTTCCGGGACAGGGGCGCACGAACACTGAAGCTTTCTTT. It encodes CASSFPGQGRTNTEAFF.

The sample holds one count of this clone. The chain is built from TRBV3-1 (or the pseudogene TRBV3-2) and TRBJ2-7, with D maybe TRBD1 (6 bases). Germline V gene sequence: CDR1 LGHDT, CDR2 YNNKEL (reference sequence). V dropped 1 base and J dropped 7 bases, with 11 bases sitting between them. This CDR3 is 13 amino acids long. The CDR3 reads CASSQVAQGEQYV. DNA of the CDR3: TGTGCCAGCAGCCAAGTGGCCCAGGGGGAGCAGTACGTC.

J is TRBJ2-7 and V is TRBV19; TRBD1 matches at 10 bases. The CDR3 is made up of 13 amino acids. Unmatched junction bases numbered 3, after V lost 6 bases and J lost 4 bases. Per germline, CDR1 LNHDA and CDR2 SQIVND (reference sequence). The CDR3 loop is CASSRDRGYEQYF. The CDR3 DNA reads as TGTGCCAGTAGCCGGGACAGGGGTTACGAGCAGTACTTC.

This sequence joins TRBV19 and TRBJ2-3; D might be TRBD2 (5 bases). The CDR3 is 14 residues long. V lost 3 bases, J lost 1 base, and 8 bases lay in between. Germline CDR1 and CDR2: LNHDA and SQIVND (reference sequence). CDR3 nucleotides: TGTGCCAGTAGTATTGGGAGCGGCACAGATACGCAGTATTTT. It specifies CASSIGSGTDTQYF.

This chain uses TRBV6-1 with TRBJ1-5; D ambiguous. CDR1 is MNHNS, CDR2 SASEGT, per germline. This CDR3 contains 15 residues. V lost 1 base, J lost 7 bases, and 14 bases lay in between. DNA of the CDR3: TGTGCCAGCAGTGAAGAGAGCGTAGCTAGGCAGCCCCAGCATTTT. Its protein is CASSEESVARQPQHF.

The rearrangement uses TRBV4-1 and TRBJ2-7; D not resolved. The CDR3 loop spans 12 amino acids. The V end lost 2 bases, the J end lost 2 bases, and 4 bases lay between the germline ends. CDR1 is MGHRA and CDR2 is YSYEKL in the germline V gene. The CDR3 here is CASSQLTYEQYF. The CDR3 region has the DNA TGCGCCAGCAGCCAACTTACCTACGAGCAGTACTTC.